This entry lists 29 T cell receptor beta chains sequenced from one sample in a study of T cell repertoires in cytomegalovirus infection. MiXCR, applied by TCRdb to the reads, yields one record per CDR3 protein. In the table there are about 900,000 distinct CDR3 sequences, about a third of which are singletons. Their cognate antigens are unknown. The source material was cultured CD8+ T cells from PBMCs, sampled from culture after CMV antigen stimulation. These TCRs come from a human donor in good health (CMV status not recorded). Some clones in this sample may be carry-over from other donors' samples.

This clonotype was recorded only once. This chain connects TRBV6-6 to TRBJ2-3, with 10 bases matching TRBD2. The V segment lost 2 bases and the J segment 2 bases; nucleotides outside the gene matches: 4. Germline CDR1 MNHNY, CDR2 SVGAGI (reference sequence). This CDR3 comprises 16 residues. DNA for the CDR3: TGTGCCAGCAGTTACGGCCTAGCGGGGGTCACAGATACGCAGTATTTT. It encodes CASSYGLAGVTDTQYF.

The rearrangement joins TRBV27 to TRBJ2-5; D remains unclear. The V gene's germline CDR1 is MNHEY and CDR2 SMNVEV (reference sequence). With 0 bases removed from V and 7 bases from J, the gap between germline ends came to 12 bases. This CDR3 has 14 amino acids. Here the CDR3 reads CASSLSSYLRTQYF. In DNA form, the CDR3 reads TGTGCCAGCAGTTTATCCTCCTATTTACGGACCCAGTACTTC.

This clonotype is a singleton in its sample. The rearrangement joins TRBV6-1 to TRBJ2-5, with 14 bases lining up with TRBD2. The CDR3 extends over 16 amino acids. V lost 3 bases to trimming and J lost 6 bases; unmatched junction nucleotides: 6. Germline V gene data show CDR1 as MNHNS and CDR2 as SASEGT. The CDR3 loop reads CASSDRLAGGRKTQYF. The CDR3, as DNA: TGTGCCAGCAGTGACAGACTAGCGGGGGGGCGGAAGACCCAGTACTTC.

The genes are TRBV19 and TRBJ1-1; no reliable D call. V was shortened by 5 bases and J by 0 bases, with 13 bases between the two germline ends. CDR3 length: 15 amino acids. Looked up from germline, CDR1 is LNHDA and CDR2 is SQIVND (reference sequence). CDR3 region: CASSLSEGMNTEAFF. Here the CDR3 DNA reads TGTGCCAGTAGTCTCTCGGAGGGCATGAACACTGAAGCTTTCTTT.

This clonotype appeared many times. J is TRBJ1-6 and V is TRBV12-3 or TRBV12-4, with 11 bases aligning to TRBD1. The junction had 6 bases not matched to a gene; V was cut back by 5 bases and J by 6 bases. The length of the CDR3 is 16 residues. CDR3 loop: CASSIGQGAFNSPLHF. In DNA form, the CDR3 reads TGTGCCAGCAGTATCGGACAGGGGGCGTTTAATTCACCCCTCCACTTT.

This clonotype was counted ten times or more. This sequence joins TRBV6-2 or TRBV6-3 and TRBJ2-3, with 10 bases matching TRBD1. CDR1 and CDR2 from the germline V gene are MNHEY and SVGEGT. The CDR3 extends over 19 amino acids. The junction had 18 bases not matched to a gene; V was cut back by 5 bases and J by 4 bases. DNA for the CDR3: TGTGCCAGCAGTGATGGACAGGGGGAGACCTTCGCGAGGGCAGATACGCAGTATTTT. This gives the protein CASSDGQGETFARADTQYF.

This clonotype has just a few counts. This sequence joins TRBV6-5 and TRBJ1-6; unclear D gene. Germline lookup yields CDR1 MNHEY and CDR2 SVGAGI. The ends were cut back, 2 bases at V and 2 bases at J, with 7 bases in the middle. There are 15 residues in the CDR3. CDR3 bases: TGTGCCAGCAGTTACCAAGGACCCTATAATTCACCCCTCCACTTT. It translates to CASSYQGPYNSPLHF.

This clonotype was seen a few times. J is TRBJ2-7 and V is TRBV12-3 or TRBV12-4, with D hard to call. V lost 8 bases, J lost 8 bases, and 19 bases lay in between. The CDR3 is 13 amino acids. CDR3 DNA: TGTGCCAGCCGCTATGGAAGCCGGTATCAGCAGTACTTC. Protein: CASRYGSRYQQYF.

Ten or more counts support this clonotype. The chain joins TRBV7-6 to TRBJ2-1, with 13 positions matching TRBD2. The J segment lost 8 bases and the V segment lost 5 bases, leaving 6 bases of the junction unmatched. CDR3 length: 15 residues. From germline, CDR1 is SGHVS and CDR2 FNYEAQ. Here the CDR3 DNA reads TGTGCCAGCAGCGTAACTAGCGGGGGGGCCGATGAGCAGTTCTTC. The encoded protein is CASSVTSGGADEQFF.

This clonotype was recorded at least ten times. The V call is TRBV6-5, the J call TRBJ2-3; weak D call: TRBD2 (6 bases). Germline V lookup: CDR1 MNHEY, CDR2 SVGAGI. The CDR3 has 16 amino acids. V gave up 6 bases and J gave up 4 bases, with 20 bases separating them. The CDR3 DNA is TGTGCCAGCAGATCGACTAGTGGTATGTTCGCAGATACGCAGTATTTT. This encodes CASRSTSGMFADTQYF.

The chain recombines TRBV6-2 or TRBV6-3 with TRBJ1-1, with D perhaps matching TRBD1 (5 bases). With 2 bases removed from V and 5 bases from J, the gap between germline ends came to 12 bases. This CDR3 is built from 14 residues. Per the germline V gene, CDR1 is MNHEY and CDR2 is SVGEGT. DNA for the CDR3: TGTGCCAGCAGTTACAACAATAGGGGAACTGAAGCTTTCTTT. Amino acids: CASSYNNRGTEAFF.

This chain joins TRBV20-1 and TRBJ2-7, with TRBD2 identical over 10 bases. Germline trimming cut 3 bases from V and 0 bases from J; bases unmatched to any gene: 11. The CDR3 loop spans 17 amino acids. In germline, CDR1 is DFQATT, CDR2 SNEGSKA (reference sequence). CDR3 amino acids: CSASPGRSGGASYEQYV. CDR3 in DNA: TGCAGTGCTAGCCCCGGCCGGAGCGGGGGGGCCTCCTACGAGCAGTACGTC.

The V call is TRBV5-8, the J call TRBJ2-2; D not certain. The ends were cut back, 3 bases at V and 4 bases at J, with 13 bases in the middle. The CDR3 spans 15 residues. Germline loops: CDR1 SGHTS, CDR2 YDEGEE. The CDR3 sequence: CASSWGPYRTGELFF. In nucleotides, the CDR3 is TGTGCCAGCAGCTGGGGTCCTTACCGCACCGGGGAGCTGTTTTTT.

This clonotype was counted ten times or more. The V call is TRBV27, the J call TRBJ1-5; D is unresolved. The CDR3 has 14 residues. Per the germline V gene, CDR1 is MNHEY and CDR2 is SMNVEV (reference sequence). Trimming stripped 3 bases from V and 4 bases from J, with 10 bases between. The CDR3 sequence is CASSFGSPNQPQHF. Written as DNA, the CDR3 is TGTGCCAGCAGTTTCGGGTCTCCAAATCAGCCCCAGCATTTT.

Comment on this clonotype: Since a much larger clone is just one base distant, this may be a read error. The rearrangement uses TRBV7-2 and TRBJ2-5, with 14 bases aligning to TRBD2. This CDR3 spans 15 amino acids. Germline V gives CDR1 SGHTA, CDR2 FQGNSA. The DNA of the CDR3 is TGTGTCAGCAGCTTAAGACTAGCGGGGGGGGAGACCCAGTACTTC. Translation: CVSSLRLAGGETQYF.

Of note for this clonotype: A much more abundant neighbour one base away suggests this may be a read error. The chain has TRBV7-6 and TRBJ2-1; perhaps TRBD1 as D (6 bases). In germline, CDR1 is SGHVS, CDR2 FNYEAQ. This CDR3 region has 13 residues. The CDR3 region has the DNA TGTGCCAGCAGCAAGGACAGTCACAATAAGCAGTTCTTC. Its protein is CASSKDSHNKQFF.

Ten or more counts support this clonotype. The CDR3 sequence: CASSSQGWGNEKLFF. For the CDR3, the DNA is TGTGCCAGCAGCTCGCAGGGATGGGGTAATGAAAAACTGTTTTTT. The chain couples TRBV7-6 to TRBJ1-4; a possible D gene is TRBD1 (5 bases). Germline V CDR1 and CDR2: SGHVS, FNYEAQ. Trimming took 4 bases from V and 4 from J, leaving 13 bases between them. This CDR3 has 15 residues.

This clonotype was observed at least ten times. Here the CDR3 reads CASRGDTEAFF. The CDR3 DNA is TGTGCCAGCAGGGGGGACACTGAAGCTTTCTTT. V and J are TRBV7-9 and TRBJ1-1, with TRBD1 as a possible D gene (5 bases). The V gene's germline CDR1 is SEHNR and CDR2 FQNEAQ (reference sequence). Trimming took 6 bases from V and 3 from J, leaving 5 bases between them. This CDR3 has 11 residues.

This clonotype showed up just a few times. This chain uses TRBV12-3 or TRBV12-4 with TRBJ2-3, with 8 bases lining up with TRBD1. The CDR3 is 15 residues long. Trimming cost V 5 bases and J 1 base; bases outside gene matches: 5. CDR3: CASSAHRGGTDTQYF. The CDR3 region has the DNA TGTGCCAGCAGTGCGCACAGGGGGGGCACAGATACGCAGTATTTT.

The chain joins TRBV12-3 or TRBV12-4 to TRBJ1-5; D uncertain. The CDR3 covers 13 residues. V gave up 6 bases and J gave up 7 bases, with 13 bases separating them. As DNA, the CDR3 is TGTGCCAGCAGCGTTGGTAAAGGACAGCCCCAGCATTTT. Protein product: CASSVGKGQPQHF.

This clonotype was observed many times. The chain carries TRBV15 and TRBJ1-5; D ambiguous. The germline V gene has CDR1 LNHNV and CDR2 YYDKDF (reference sequence). V lost 0 bases, J lost 2 bases, and 8 bases lay in between. This CDR3 is built from 15 residues. The CDR3 DNA is TGTGCCACCAGCAGAGATCCCTTGGGCAATCAGCCCCAGCATTTT. The encoded protein is CATSRDPLGNQPQHF.

This chain connects TRBV7-9 to TRBJ2-1; possibly TRBD1 or TRBD2 for D (7 bases each). CDR1 is SEHNR, CDR2 FQNEAQ, per germline (reference sequence). The CDR3 length is 13 residues. Deletions cut 5 bases from V and 10 bases from J, with 15 bases between. CDR3 in amino acids: CASSPPGGQEQFF. The CDR3 DNA sequence: TGTGCCAGCAGCCCACCGGGGGGACAGGAGCAGTTCTTC.

This clonotype came up a few times. The chain joins TRBV19 to TRBJ2-1, with D possibly being TRBD1 (5 bases). The CDR3 loop spans 14 amino acids. Trimming took 5 bases from V and 6 from J, leaving 14 bases between them. Germline V CDR1 and CDR2: LNHDA, SQIVND (reference sequence). The chain's CDR3 is CASSVTAPRNEQFF. CDR3 sequence (DNA): TGTGCCAGTAGTGTGACAGCGCCCCGCAATGAGCAGTTCTTC.

The chain carries TRBV6-5 and TRBJ2-1; D unclear. The CDR3 has 15 residues. V gave up 0 bases and J gave up 3 bases, with 9 bases separating them. In germline, CDR1 is MNHEY, CDR2 SVGAGI. CDR3 sequence: CASSYSARFYNEQFF. CDR3 sequence (DNA): TGTGCCAGCAGTTACTCGGCGCGGTTCTACAATGAGCAGTTCTTC.

This chain uses TRBV19 with TRBJ1-1, with a weak D call TRBD1 (5 bases). This CDR3 contains 13 residues. Germline loops: CDR1 LNHDA, CDR2 SQIVND (reference sequence). V lost 0 bases to trimming and J lost 5 bases, with 7 bases between them. The chain's CDR3 is CASSIEAGTEAFF. For the CDR3, the DNA is TGTGCCAGTAGTATAGAGGCAGGGACTGAAGCTTTCTTT.

This clonotype was observed at least ten times. The chain has TRBV7-2 and TRBJ2-3, with 7 bases matching TRBD1. V lost 4 bases and J lost 5; bases outside the gene matches: 6. Germline V gives CDR1 SGHTA, CDR2 FQGNSA. CDR3 size: 14 residues. The CDR3 protein is CASSYDRVVDTQYF. Here the CDR3 DNA reads TGTGCCAGCAGCTACGACAGGGTTGTAGATACGCAGTATTTT.

This clonotype has more than one count but fewer than ten. The V gene is TRBV6-5, the J gene TRBJ2-3, with 9 bases aligning to TRBD2. Germline CDR1 reads MNHEY; CDR2 reads SVGAGI. V trimming: 0 bases; J trimming: 0 bases; junction bases outside the gene matches: 7. The CDR3 loop spans 18 amino acids. In DNA, the CDR3 is TGTGCCAGCAGTTACTCACCAGCGGGGGGTCCTAGCACAGATACGCAGTATTTT. This translates into CASSYSPAGGPSTDTQYF.

To note about this clonotype: A much more abundant neighbour one base away suggests this may be a read error. This rearrangement joins TRBV5-5 to TRBJ1-2; D not certain. Germline V gene sequence: CDR1 SGHKS, CDR2 YYEKEE (reference sequence). The CDR3 runs to 15 residues. CDR3 DNA sequence: TGTGCCAACAGCCCCCCTATCGACATGGTCTATGGCTACACCTTC. It encodes CANSPPIDMVYGYTF.

This clonotype was seen many times. The chain's CDR3 is CASSWRGGYNEQFF. For the CDR3, the DNA is TGTGCCAGCAGTTGGCGGGGGGGTTACAATGAGCAGTTCTTC. The rearrangement uses TRBV12-3 or TRBV12-4 and TRBJ2-1; 9 nucleotides align to TRBD2. Trimming took 4 bases from V and 4 from J; bases not matched to a gene: 2. The CDR3 totals 14 residues.